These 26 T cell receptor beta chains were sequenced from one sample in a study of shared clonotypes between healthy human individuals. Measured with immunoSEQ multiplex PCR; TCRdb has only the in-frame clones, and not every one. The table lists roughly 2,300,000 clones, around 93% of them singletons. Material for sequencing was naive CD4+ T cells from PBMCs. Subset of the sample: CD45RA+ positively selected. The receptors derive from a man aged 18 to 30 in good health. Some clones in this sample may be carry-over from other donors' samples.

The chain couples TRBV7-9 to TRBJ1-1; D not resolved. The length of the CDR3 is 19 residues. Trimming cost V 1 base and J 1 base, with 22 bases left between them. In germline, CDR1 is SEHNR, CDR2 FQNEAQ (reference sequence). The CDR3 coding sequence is TGTGCCAGCAGCTTAGGGAGTTTCGGCAGAGCCGTTTGGAACACTGAAGCTTTCTTT. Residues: CASSLGSFGRAVWNTEAFF.

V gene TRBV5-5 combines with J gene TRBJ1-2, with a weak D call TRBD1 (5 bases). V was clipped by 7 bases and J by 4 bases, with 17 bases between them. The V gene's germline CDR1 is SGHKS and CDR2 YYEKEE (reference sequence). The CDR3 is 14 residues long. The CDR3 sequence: CASGRWGSAYGYTF. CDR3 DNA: TGTGCCAGCGGGCGTTGGGGGTCGGCCTATGGCTACACCTTC.

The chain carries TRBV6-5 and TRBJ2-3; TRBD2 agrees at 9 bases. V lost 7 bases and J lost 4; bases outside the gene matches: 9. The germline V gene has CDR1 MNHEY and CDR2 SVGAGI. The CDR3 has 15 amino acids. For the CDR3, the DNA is TGTGCCAGCACCCCCCTAGCGGGAACGGCAGATACGCAGTATTTT. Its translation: CASTPLAGTADTQYF.

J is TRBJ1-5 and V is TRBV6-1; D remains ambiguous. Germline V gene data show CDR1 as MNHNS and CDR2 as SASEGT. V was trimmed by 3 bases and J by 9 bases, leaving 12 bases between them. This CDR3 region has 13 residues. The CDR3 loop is CASSDFIASPQHF. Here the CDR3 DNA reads TGTGCCAGCAGTGATTTTATCGCGTCGCCCCAGCATTTT.

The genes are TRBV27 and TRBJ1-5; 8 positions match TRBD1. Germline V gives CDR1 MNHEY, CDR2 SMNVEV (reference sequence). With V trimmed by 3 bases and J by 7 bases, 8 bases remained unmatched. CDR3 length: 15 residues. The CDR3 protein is CASSFLGQGSQPQHF. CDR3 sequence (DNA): TGTGCCAGCAGTTTTCTTGGACAGGGCAGCCAGCCCCAGCATTTT.

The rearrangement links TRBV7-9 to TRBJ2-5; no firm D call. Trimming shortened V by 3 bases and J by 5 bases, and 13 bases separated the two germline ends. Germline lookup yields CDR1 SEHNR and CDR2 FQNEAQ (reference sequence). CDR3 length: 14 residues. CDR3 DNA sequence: TGTGCCAGCAGCTTCCATGGGGTTTCTGAGACCCAGTACTTC. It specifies CASSFHGVSETQYF.

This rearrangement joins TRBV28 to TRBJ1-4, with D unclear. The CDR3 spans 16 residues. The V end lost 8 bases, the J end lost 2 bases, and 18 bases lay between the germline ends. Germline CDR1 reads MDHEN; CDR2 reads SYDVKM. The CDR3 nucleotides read TGTGCCAGCTTCCCCCGCCTAGGGCGGACTAATGAAAAACTGTTTTTT. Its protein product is CASFPRLGRTNEKLFF. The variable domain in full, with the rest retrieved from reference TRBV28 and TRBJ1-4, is DVKVTQSSRYLVKRTGEKVFLECVQDMDHENMFWYRQDPGLGLRLIYFSYDVKMKEKGDIPEGYSVSREKKERFSLILESASTNQTSMYLCASFPRLGRTNEKLFFGSGTQLSVL.

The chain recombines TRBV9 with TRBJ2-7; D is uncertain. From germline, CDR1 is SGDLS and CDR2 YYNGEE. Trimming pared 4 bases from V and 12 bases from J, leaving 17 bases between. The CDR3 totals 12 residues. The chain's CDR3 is CASSSRVTRVYF. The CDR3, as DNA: TGTGCCAGCAGCTCCCGGGTCACACGGGTGTACTTC.

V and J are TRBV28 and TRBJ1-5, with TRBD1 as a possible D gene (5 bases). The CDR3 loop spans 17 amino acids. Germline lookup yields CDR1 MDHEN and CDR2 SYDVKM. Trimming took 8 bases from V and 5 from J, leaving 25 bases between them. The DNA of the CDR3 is TGTGCCAGCCGGGGGGATGGGGACGTAACCGCGGATCAGCCCCAGCATTTT. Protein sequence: CASRGDGDVTADQPQHF.

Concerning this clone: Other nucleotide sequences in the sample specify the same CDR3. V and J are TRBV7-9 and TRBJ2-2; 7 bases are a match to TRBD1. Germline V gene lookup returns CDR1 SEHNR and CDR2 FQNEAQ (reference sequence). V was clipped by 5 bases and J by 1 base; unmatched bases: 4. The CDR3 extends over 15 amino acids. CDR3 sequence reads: CASSRDRLNTGELFF. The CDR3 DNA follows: TGTGCCAGCAGCCGGGACAGACTGAACACCGGGGAGCTGTTTTTT. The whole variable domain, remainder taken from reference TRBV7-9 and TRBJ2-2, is DTGVSQNPRHKITKRGQNVTFRCDPISEHNRLYWYRQTLGQGPEFLTYFQNEAQLEKSRLLSDRFSAERPKGSFSTLEIQRTEQGDSAMYLCASSRDRLNTGELFFGEGSRLTVL.

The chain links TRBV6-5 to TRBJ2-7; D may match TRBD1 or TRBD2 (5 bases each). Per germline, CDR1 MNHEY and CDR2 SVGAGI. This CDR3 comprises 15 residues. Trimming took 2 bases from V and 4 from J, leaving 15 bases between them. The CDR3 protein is CASSYTTGRDYEQYF. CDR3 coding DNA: TGTGCCAGCAGTTACACTACGGGGCGAGATTACGAGCAGTACTTC.

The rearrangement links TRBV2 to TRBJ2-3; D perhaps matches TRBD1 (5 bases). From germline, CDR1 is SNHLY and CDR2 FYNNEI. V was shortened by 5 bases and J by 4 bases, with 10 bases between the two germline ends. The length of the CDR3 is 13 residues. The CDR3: CASSITGSDTQYF. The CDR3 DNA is TGTGCCAGCAGTATAACAGGTTCAGATACGCAGTATTTT.

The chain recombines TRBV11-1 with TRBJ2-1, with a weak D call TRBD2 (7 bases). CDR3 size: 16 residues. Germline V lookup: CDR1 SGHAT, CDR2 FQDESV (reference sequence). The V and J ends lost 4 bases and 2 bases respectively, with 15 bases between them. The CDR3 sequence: CASSSGVGGAYNEQFF. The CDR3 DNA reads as TGTGCCAGCAGCTCAGGGGTGGGAGGGGCCTACAATGAGCAGTTCTTC.

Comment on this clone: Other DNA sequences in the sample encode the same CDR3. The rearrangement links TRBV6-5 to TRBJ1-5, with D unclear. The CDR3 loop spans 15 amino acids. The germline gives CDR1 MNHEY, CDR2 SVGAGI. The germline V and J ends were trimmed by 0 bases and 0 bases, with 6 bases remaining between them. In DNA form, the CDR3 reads TGTGCCAGCAGTTACTCTTCGGTTAGCAATCAGCCCCAGCATTTT. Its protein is CASSYSSVSNQPQHF.

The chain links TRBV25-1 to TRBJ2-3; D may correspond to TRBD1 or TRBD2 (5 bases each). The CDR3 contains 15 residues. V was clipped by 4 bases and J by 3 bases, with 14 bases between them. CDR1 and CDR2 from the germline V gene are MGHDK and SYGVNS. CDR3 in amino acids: CASSVRDPGTDTQYF. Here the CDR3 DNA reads TGTGCCAGCAGTGTCAGGGACCCGGGGACAGATACGCAGTATTTT.

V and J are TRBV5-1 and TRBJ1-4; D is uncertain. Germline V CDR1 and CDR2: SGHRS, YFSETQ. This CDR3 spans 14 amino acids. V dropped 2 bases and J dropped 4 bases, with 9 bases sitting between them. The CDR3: CASSLLGDNEKLFF. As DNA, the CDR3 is TGCGCCAGCAGCTTACTCGGAGATAATGAAAAACTGTTTTTT.

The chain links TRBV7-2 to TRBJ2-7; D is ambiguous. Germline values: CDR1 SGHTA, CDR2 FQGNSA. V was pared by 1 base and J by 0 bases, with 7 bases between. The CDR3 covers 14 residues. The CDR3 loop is CASSLGLGSYEQYF. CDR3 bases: TGTGCCAGCAGCTTAGGACTCGGCTCCTACGAGCAGTACTTC. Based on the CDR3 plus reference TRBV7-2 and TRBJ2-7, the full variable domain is GAGVSQSPSNKVTEKGKDVELRCDPISGHTALYWYRQSLGQGLEFLIYFQGNSAPDKSGLPSDRFSAERTGGSVSTLTIQRTQQEDSAVYLCASSLGLGSYEQYFGPGTRLTVT.

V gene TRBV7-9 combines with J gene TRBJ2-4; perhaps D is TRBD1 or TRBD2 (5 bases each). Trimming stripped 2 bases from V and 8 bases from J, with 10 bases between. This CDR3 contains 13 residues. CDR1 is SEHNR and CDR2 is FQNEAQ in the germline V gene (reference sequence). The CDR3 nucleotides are TGTGCCAGCAGCTTAAGAGGGGATGACATTCAGTACTTC. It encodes CASSLRGDDIQYF.

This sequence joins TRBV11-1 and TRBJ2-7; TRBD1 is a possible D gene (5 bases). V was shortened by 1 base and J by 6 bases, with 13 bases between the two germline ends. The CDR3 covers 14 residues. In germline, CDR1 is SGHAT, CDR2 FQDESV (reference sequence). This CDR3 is CASSLVGNRGEQYF. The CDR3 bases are TGTGCCAGCAGCTTAGTAGGGAATAGGGGCGAGCAGTACTTC.

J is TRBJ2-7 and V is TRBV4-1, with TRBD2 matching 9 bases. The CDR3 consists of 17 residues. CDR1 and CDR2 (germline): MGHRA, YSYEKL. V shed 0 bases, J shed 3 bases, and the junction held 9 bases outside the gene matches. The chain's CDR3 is CASSQEDRREGSYEQYF. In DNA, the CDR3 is TGCGCCAGCAGCCAAGAAGATAGGCGGGAGGGAAGCTACGAGCAGTACTTC.

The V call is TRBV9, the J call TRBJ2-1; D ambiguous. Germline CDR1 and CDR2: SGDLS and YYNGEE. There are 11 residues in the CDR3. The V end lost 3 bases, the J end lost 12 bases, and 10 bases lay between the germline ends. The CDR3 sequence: CASSAPRWQFF. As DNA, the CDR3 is TGTGCCAGCAGCGCCCCCCGTTGGCAGTTCTTC.

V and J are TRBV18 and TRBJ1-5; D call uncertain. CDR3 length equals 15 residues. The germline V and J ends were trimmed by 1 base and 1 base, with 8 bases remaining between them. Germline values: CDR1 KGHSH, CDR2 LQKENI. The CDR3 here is CASSPRGTSNQPQHF. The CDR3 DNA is TGTGCCAGCTCACCACGGGGAACAAGCAATCAGCCCCAGCATTTT.

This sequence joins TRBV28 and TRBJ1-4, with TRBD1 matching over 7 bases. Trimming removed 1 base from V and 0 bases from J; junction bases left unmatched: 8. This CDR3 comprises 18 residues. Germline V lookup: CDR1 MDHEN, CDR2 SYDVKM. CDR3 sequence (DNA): TGTGCCAGCAGTTTATTAGGCGACAGGGCCGCAACTAATGAAAAACTGTTTTTT. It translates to CASSLLGDRAATNEKLFF.

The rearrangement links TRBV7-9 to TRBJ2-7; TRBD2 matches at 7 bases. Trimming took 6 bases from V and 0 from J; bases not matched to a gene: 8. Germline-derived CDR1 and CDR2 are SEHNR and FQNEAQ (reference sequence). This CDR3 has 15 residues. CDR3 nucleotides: TGTGCCAGCAGGTCTAGCGGTGGGGGCTCCTACGAGCAGTACTTC. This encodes CASRSSGGGSYEQYF.

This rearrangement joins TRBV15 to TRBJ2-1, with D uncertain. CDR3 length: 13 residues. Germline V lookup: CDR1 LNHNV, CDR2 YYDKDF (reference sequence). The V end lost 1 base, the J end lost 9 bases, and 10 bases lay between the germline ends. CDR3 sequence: CATSRGTEVEQFF. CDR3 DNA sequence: TGTGCCACCAGCAGAGGAACTGAGGTTGAGCAGTTCTTC.

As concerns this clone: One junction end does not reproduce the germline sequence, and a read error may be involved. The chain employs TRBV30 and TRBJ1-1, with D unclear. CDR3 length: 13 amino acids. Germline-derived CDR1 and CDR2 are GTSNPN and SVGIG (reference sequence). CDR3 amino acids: CAWSRQPDTEAFF. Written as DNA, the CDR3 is TGTGCCTGGAGTCGGCAGCCCGACACCGAAGCTTTCTTT.